The clone carrying this T cell receptor beta chain was recorded many times. Its cognate antigen is unknown. This specimen belongs to a study of CD8 T cells in ankylosing spondylitis. General study results and limits: The study looked at matched synovial fluid samples from ankylosing spondylitis patients. Disease-linked clones were reported to be significantly enriched there. In ankylosing spondylitis blood, a motif of eight highly homologous TCR beta variants appeared characteristic. Peripheral blood held disease-linked clones only at relatively low frequency, and these were CD8+.

V was trimmed by 5 bases and J by 4 bases, leaving 18 bases between them. Germline V gene data show CDR1 as DFQATT and CDR2 as SNEGSKA (reference sequence). CDR3 size: 15 residues. TCRdb re-called the 5' RACE reads with MiXCR, one entry per CDR3 protein. The sample includes 500,000 or so distinct CDR3 sequences, approximately 5.3% of them seen just once. The sample comprised blood, either unsorted or a sorted T cell fraction (not recorded which). The chain joins TRBV20-1 to TRBJ2-1; no firm D call. The sequence was obtained from a male donor with ankylosing spondylitis. The CDR3 loop reads CSARPAPQKYNEQFF. CDR3 sequence (DNA): TGCAGTGCTCGTCCGGCCCCCCAAAAATACAATGAGCAGTTCTTC.